This TCR beta chain was profiled in a study of T cells after posttransplantation cyclophosphamide. Study-wide findings and caveats: After PTCy, TRB diversity resembled that of CNI/methotrexate controls.

The germline V and J ends were trimmed by 3 bases and 5 bases, with 11 bases remaining between them. The CDR3 is made up of 14 amino acids. Germline loops: CDR1 MNHEY, CDR2 SVGAGI. TCRdb's table, derived via immunoSEQ multiplex PCR, lists solely in-frame clones and lacks some. Here the sample spans 20,000 to 25,000 clones, approximately 76% being singletons. Concerning this clone itself: The antigen is undetermined.

This chain connects TRBV6-5 to TRBJ2-1, with D perhaps matching TRBD1 (5 bases). This TCR came from a woman aged 55-69 years in good health, CMV-negative, and a related stem cell transplant donor. The sample comprised memory CD4+ T cells sorted from PBMCs. In DNA form, the CDR3 reads TGTGCCAGCAGTTATAGGACAACCAACAATGAGCAGTTCTTC. It yields the protein CASSYRTTNNEQFF.